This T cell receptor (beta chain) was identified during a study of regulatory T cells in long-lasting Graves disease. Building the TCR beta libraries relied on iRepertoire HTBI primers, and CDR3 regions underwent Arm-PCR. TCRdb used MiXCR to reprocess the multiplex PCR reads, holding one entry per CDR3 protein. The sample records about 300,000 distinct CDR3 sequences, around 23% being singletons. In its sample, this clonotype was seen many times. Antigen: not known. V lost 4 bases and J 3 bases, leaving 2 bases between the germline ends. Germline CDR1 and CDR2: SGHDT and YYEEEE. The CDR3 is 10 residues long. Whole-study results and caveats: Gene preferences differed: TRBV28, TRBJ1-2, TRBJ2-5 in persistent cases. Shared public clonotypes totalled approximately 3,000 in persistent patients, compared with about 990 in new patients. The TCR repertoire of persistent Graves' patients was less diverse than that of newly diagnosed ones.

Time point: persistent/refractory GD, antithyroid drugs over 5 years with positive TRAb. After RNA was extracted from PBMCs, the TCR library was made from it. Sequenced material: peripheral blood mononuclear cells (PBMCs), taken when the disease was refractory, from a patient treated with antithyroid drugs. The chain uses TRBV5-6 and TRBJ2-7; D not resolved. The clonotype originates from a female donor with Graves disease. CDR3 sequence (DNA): TGTGCCAGCAGCATCTACGAGCAGTACTTC. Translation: CASSIYEQYF.